This T cell receptor (beta chain) originates from a study of CD8 T cells in ankylosing spondylitis (TCRdb year 2017). As for the study more broadly: To find TCR variants linked to disease, the study profiled T cell receptor beta repertoires in ankylosing spondylitis patients and healthy donors. Peripheral blood was sampled, and synovial fluid was also collected from ankylosing spondylitis patients. The whole study cohort included over a hundred healthy donors and under 30 ankylosing spondylitis patients. Beyond this particular receptor, the publication reports: The disease-linked clones were reported as significantly enriched in matched synovial fluid samples from ankylosing spondylitis patients. A TCR beta motif made up of several highly homologous amino acid variants appeared to be characteristic of blood from ankylosing spondylitis patients. Some motif variants had previously been reported in the synovial fluid and blood of reactive arthritis patients, which suggests shared mechanisms of disease initiation. A CD8+ phenotype was shown by the disease-linked clones, which were found at relatively low frequencies in peripheral blood.

Via the germline V gene (reference sequence), CDR1 is GTSNPN and CDR2 SVGIG. Trimming takes 2 bases from V and 2 bases from J, and the germline ends sit 9 bases apart. The cysteine opens and the phenylalanine closes a CDR3 of 13 amino acids. The only DNA kept is the CDR3, 39 bases in frame from the first base. Instrument used: Illumina HiSeq 2500. Quantitative 5'-RACE with molecular barcodes was used to prepare TCR beta libraries. Per the original workflow: To identify disease-linked TCR variants, a new computational method was used, one built on a probabilistic model of VDJ rearrangement. TCRdb ran its own pipeline on the public reads, namely fastp trimming at Q25 and MiXCR clone calling, and kept in-frame beta chains. Each entry merges the rows of one CDR3 protein and shows their most common DNA and genes. These V and J calls are TCRdb output, not the study's own analysis. For this sample the table gives fewer than 400,000 distinct CDR3 sequences, of which around 15% were detected only once. The leading ten clones occupy roughly 1.1% of the sample.

In regard to this clonotype: What antigen it recognizes has not been identified. No much larger clone exists at a distance of one base, and base qualities are not known.

The TCR sequence derives from a male donor with ankylosing spondylitis or in good health (not recorded which). The sample consisted of blood, either unsorted or a sorted T cell fraction (not recorded which). The chain joins TRBV30 to TRBJ1-2; perhaps TRBD1 is the D gene, with 6 bases matching. The CDR3 here reads CAWSWQGNYGYTF. The DNA sequence is as follows: TGTGCCTGGAGTTGGCAGGGGAACTATGGCTACACCTTC.